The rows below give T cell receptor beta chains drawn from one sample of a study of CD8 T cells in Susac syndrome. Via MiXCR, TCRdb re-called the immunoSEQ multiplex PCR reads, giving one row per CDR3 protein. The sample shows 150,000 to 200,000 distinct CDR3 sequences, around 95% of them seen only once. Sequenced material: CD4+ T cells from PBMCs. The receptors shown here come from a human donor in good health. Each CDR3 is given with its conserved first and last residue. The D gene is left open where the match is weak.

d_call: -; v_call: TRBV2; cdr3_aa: CASSVRTGGPDTQYF
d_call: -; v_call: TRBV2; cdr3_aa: CASRYRFLGANVLTF
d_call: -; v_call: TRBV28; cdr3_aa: CASSSSQGPNTGELFF
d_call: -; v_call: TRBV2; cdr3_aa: CASIKTGTGNIQYF
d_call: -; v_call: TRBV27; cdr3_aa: CASSLTMSTGELFF
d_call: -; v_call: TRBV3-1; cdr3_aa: CASSPTANTEAFF
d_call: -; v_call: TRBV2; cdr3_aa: CASTPGSGLTGVQFF
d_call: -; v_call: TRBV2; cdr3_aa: CASSEAATVNQPQHF
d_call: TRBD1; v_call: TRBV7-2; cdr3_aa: CASSWQGARGNEQYF
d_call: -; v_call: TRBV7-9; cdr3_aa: CASSINEGFGYTF
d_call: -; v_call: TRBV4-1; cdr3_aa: CASSQDPADTQYF
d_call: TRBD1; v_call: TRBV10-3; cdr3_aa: CAISETPGTGVFGEAFF
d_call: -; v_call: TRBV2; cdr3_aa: CASSVEKETQYF
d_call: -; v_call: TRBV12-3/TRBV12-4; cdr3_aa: CASSLRARGLSLNTEAFF
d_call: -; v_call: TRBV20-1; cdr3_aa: CSARGAVAYNEQFF
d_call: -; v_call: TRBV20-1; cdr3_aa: CSAEVGLGTGELFF
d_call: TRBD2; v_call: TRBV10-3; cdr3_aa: CAISEAGGRDEQYF
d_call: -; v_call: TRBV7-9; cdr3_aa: CASSLAPTVTGELFF
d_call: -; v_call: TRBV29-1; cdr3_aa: CSVKDRQSYNEQFF
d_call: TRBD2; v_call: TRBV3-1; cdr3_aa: CASSQDKGGLAKNIQYF
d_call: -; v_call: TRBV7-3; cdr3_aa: CASSLTGGPNEKLFF
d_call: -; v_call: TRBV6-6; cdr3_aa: CASSYTGSGELFF
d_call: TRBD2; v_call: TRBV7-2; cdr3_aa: CASSFRLAGTYEQYF
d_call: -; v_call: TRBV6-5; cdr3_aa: CASTRGLNTEAFF
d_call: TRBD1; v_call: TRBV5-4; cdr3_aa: CASSYPGGETQYF
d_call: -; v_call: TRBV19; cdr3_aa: CASSSRATYNEQFF
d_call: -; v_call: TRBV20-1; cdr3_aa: CSASGGPETQYF
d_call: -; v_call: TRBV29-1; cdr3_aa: CSVTPSGVYGYTF
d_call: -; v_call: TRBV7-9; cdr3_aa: CASSPLGNQPQHF
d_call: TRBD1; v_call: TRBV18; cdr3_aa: CASSPPWTGGYDEQYF
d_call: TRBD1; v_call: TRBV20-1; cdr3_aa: CSVVVGTGASLGGYTF
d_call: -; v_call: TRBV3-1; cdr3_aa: CASSHLLRDTSYEQYF
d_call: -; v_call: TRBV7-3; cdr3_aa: CASSISRAPRGNQPQHF
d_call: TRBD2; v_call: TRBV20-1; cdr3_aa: CSARASGGANEQFF
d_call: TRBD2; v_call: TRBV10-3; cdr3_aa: CAISLGGGQETQYF
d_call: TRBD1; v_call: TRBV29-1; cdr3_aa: CSVVDRGHGELFF
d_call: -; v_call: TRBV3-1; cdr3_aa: CASSQVGQPNNYTF
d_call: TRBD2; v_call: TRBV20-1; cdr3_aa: CSARDQLAGGYNEQFF
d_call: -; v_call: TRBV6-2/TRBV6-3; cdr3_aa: CASSLTEYYGYTF
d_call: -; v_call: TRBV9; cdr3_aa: CASSGDEDGVDYGYTF
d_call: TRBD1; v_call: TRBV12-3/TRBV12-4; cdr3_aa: CASSLNQGAVEQFF
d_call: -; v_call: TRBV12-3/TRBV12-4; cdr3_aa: CASSSGTSSYEQYF
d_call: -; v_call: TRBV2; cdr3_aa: CASTSYPGELFF
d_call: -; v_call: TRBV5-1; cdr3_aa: CASSPDDPGGDQETQYF
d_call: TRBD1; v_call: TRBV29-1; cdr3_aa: CSVTGTATTGELFF
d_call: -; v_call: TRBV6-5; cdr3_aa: CASRVGDKEGAEAFF
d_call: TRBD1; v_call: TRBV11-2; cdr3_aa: CASSPTGVGTEAFF
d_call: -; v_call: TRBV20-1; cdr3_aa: CSARDGASQETQYF
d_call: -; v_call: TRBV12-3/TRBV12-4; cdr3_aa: CASSLGGDGYTF